The 17 T cell receptor beta chains below come from one sample, sequenced in a study of early T cells in non-severe SARS-CoV-2 infection listed by TCRdb under 2021. Receptor amplification or capture employed 5' RACE. TCRdb shows the sequencer as NextSeq 500. The public reads were reprocessed in TCRdb via fastp at Q25 and MiXCR, keeping in-frame beta chains. Identical CDR3 proteins give one entry, which carries the most common genes and DNA. This sample lists 75,000 to 100,000 distinct CDR3 sequences; around a sixth were detected once. The top ten clones comprise 1.3% of the sample. Sequenced sample: whole blood. Receptor source: an adult who was a healthcare worker with PCR-confirmed SARS-CoV-2 infection or an uninfected control (not recorded which).

This clonotype was detected a few times. The chain carries TRBV2 and TRBJ1-1; no reliable D call. Trimming cost V 6 bases and J 4 bases, with 12 bases left between them. CDR1 and CDR2 (germline): SNHLY, FYNNEI. The CDR3 is 13 amino acids. CDR3 loop: CASSVGSGTEAFF. CDR3 bases: TGTGCCAGCAGCGTTGGGTCGGGCACTGAAGCTTTCTTT. Together with reference TRBV2 and TRBJ1-1, the CDR3 gives the full variable domain: EPEVTQTPSHQVTQMGQEVILRCVPISNHLYFYWYRQILGQKVEFLVSFYNNEISEKSEIFDDQFSVERPDGSNFTLKIRSTKLEDSAMYFCASSVGSGTEAFFGQGTRLTVV.

This chain connects TRBV6-5 to TRBJ2-2; a weak D match, TRBD2 (7 bases). The germline V gene has CDR1 MNHEY and CDR2 SVGAGI. CDR3 size: 18 residues. V lost 4 bases to trimming and J lost 4 bases, with 22 bases between them. This chain's CDR3 is CASSWGGPQGIFTGELFF. The CDR3 nucleotides are TGTGCCAGCAGTTGGGGGGGTCCACAGGGAATATTCACCGGGGAGCTGTTTTTT.

This clonotype came up a few times. The chain recombines TRBV7-9 with TRBJ2-7; TRBD1 matches at 8 bases. J gave up 5 bases and V 4 bases, and 1 base lay outside the gene matches. There are 12 residues in the CDR3. Germline V gene data show CDR1 as SEHNR and CDR2 as FQNEAQ (reference sequence). The CDR3 DNA sequence: TGTGCCAGCAGCTGGACAGGGAACGAGCAGTACTTC. This gives the protein CASSWTGNEQYF.

This clonotype was detected only a few times. The chain employs TRBV29-1 and TRBJ2-7; D not resolved. Trimming shortened V by 4 bases and J by 2 bases, and 9 bases separated the two germline ends. The germline V gene encodes CDR1 SQVTM and CDR2 ANQGSEA. This CDR3 is built from 12 residues. CDR3 amino acids: CSVVGRAYEQYF. The CDR3 DNA reads as TGCAGCGTTGTCGGCAGAGCCTACGAGCAGTACTTC.

About this clonotype itself: The junction differs from germline at one of its ends, possibly a read error. The CDR3 DNA follows: TGTGCCAGCAGTCAAGGGAGACGATGGCAGTTCTTC. It yields the protein CASSQGRRWQFF. V gene TRBV3-1 combines with J gene TRBJ2-1; TRBD2 is a possible D gene (5 bases). The CDR3 loop spans 12 amino acids. Germline lookup yields CDR1 LGHDT and CDR2 YNNKEL (reference sequence).

In this sample, this clonotype turned up a few times. The chain joins TRBV5-5 to TRBJ2-7; a possible D gene is TRBD2 (6 bases). V was cut by 6 bases and J by 2 bases, with 15 bases left in between. The V gene's germline CDR1 is SGHKS and CDR2 YYEKEE (reference sequence). The CDR3 is 14 residues long. CDR3 loop: CASTLGGRPYEQYF. DNA for the CDR3: TGTGCCAGCACCCTGGGAGGCCGCCCCTACGAGCAGTACTTC.

This clonotype was seen a few times. This chain joins TRBV11-2 and TRBJ2-7; 9 bases match TRBD1. The germline gives CDR1 SGHAT, CDR2 FQNNGV. Trimming removed 4 bases from V and 3 bases from J; junction bases left unmatched: 10. The CDR3 is 16 amino acids. The CDR3 DNA reads TGTGCCAGCAGCTCCTACAGGGGGCGCGAACTCTACGAGCAGTACTTC. It translates to CASSSYRGRELYEQYF. Drawing the rest from reference TRBV11-2 and TRBJ2-7, the complete variable domain is EAGVAQSPRYKIIEKRQSVAFWCNPISGHATLYWYQQILGQGPKLLIQFQNNGVVDDSQLPKDRFSAERLKGVDSTLKIQPAKLEDSAVYLCASSSYRGRELYEQYFGPGTRLTVT.

This clonotype was seen only a few times. Compared with germline, one end of the junction differs, possibly owing to a read error. The chain uses TRBV20-1 and TRBJ2-4; TRBD2 agrees at 8 bases. This CDR3 comprises 19 residues. The V gene's germline CDR1 is DFQATT and CDR2 SNEGSKA (reference sequence). The CDR3 DNA is TGCAATGCTAGAGATCGGGCGGGGGGACCCATACTAGCCAAAAACATTCAGTACTTC. Amino acid sequence: CNARDRAGGPILAKNIQYF.

This clonotype was detected many times. The J gene is TRBJ2-7, the V gene TRBV20-1, with D perhaps TRBD1 (6 bases). V was cut by 0 bases and J by 6 bases, with 21 bases left in between. The CDR3 spans 16 residues. The germline CDR1 and CDR2 sequences are DFQATT and SNEGSKA (reference sequence). CDR3 in DNA: TGCAGTGCTAGAGATCGAACAGGGTTTTGGCTGGGCGAGCAGTACTTC. Its protein is CSARDRTGFWLGEQYF.

This rearrangement joins TRBV6-5 to TRBJ1-4; D unclear. V lost 7 bases and J lost 5, with 8 bases in between. This CDR3 region has 12 residues. CDR1 is MNHEY and CDR2 is SVGAGI in the germline V gene. CDR3 sequence reads: CASKAANEKLFF. In DNA, the CDR3 is TGTGCCAGCAAGGCGGCAAATGAAAAACTGTTTTTT.

The gene calls are TRBV11-2 and TRBJ1-1; D may be TRBD1 (5 bases). Germline V CDR1 and CDR2: SGHAT, FQNNGV. This CDR3 spans 14 amino acids. V was pared by 2 bases and J by 13 bases, with 20 bases between. This CDR3 reads CASSLNRMGRGSFF. CDR3 DNA: TGTGCCAGCAGCTTAAACAGGATGGGCCGGGGAAGTTTCTTT.

This clonotype was observed a few times. The rearrangement links TRBV18 to TRBJ1-1; a possible D gene is TRBD1 (5 bases). Looked up from germline, CDR1 is KGHSH and CDR2 is LQKENI. The CDR3 is made up of 13 amino acids. V was cut by 5 bases and J by 7 bases, with 14 bases left in between. The CDR3 region is CASSNGQLGEAFF. Written as DNA, the CDR3 is TGTGCCAGCTCAAATGGACAATTGGGTGAAGCTTTCTTT.

This clonotype has a handful of counts. This sequence joins TRBV20-1 and TRBJ2-1, with D possibly called TRBD1 or TRBD2 (5 bases each). CDR1 and CDR2 (germline): DFQATT, SNEGSKA (reference sequence). The CDR3 is made up of 13 amino acids. The CDR3 DNA sequence: TGCAGATGCTCGGGACCATACGGCAATGAGCAGTTCTTC. Amino acid sequence: CRCSGPYGNEQFF.

This sequence joins TRBV7-7 and TRBJ2-5; D ambiguous. The CDR3 is made up of 16 amino acids. The germline V gene encodes CDR1 SSHAT and CDR2 FNYEAQ (reference sequence). Trimming removed 4 bases from V and 5 bases from J, with 20 bases in between. CDR3 region: CASSSRVMDGVETQYF. In DNA form, the CDR3 reads TGTGCCAGCAGCTCCAGAGTCATGGATGGGGTGGAGACCCAGTACTTC.

This sequence joins TRBV7-9 and TRBJ2-7; 7 bases align to TRBD1. This CDR3 is 16 amino acids long. Germline loops: CDR1 SEHNR, CDR2 FQNEAQ (reference sequence). Losses at the gene ends were 5 bases for V and 0 bases for J; bases not matched to a gene: 10. The DNA for the CDR3 is TGTGCCAGCAGCCCACCATTGAGACAGGGCTCCTACGAGCAGTACTTC. Translating gives CASSPPLRQGSYEQYF.

This chain links TRBV7-9 with TRBJ2-1; weak D call: TRBD1 (6 bases). Between the trimmed V and J ends, which lost 5 bases and 8 bases, there was a span of 13 bases. Germline values: CDR1 SEHNR, CDR2 FQNEAQ (reference sequence). The CDR3 extends over 13 amino acids. CDR3 sequence: CASSPQGHDEQFF. CDR3 DNA sequence: TGTGCCAGCAGCCCCCAGGGGCATGATGAGCAGTTCTTC.

This clonotype has at least ten counts. The chain has TRBV7-9 and TRBJ2-2; maybe TRBD2 (5 bases). V was clipped by 4 bases and J by 2 bases, with 11 bases between them. CDR3 length equals 15 residues. Germline-derived CDR1 and CDR2 are SEHNR and FQNEAQ (reference sequence). The CDR3 nucleotides are TGTGCCAGCAGCTCCACTAGTGTCAACACCGGGGAGCTGTTTTTT. As protein: CASSSTSVNTGELFF.